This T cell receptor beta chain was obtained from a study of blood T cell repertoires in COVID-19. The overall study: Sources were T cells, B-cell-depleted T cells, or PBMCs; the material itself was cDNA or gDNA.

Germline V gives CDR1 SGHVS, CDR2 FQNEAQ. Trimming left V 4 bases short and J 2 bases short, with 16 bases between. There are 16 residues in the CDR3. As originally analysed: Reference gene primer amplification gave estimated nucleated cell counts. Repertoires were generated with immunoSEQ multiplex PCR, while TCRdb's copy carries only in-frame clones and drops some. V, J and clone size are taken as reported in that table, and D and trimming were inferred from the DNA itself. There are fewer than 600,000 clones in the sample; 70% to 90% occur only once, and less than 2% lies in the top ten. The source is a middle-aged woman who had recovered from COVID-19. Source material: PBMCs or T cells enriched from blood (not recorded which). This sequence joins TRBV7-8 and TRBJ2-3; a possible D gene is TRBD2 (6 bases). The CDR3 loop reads CASSSRGTLITDTQYF. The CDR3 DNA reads TGTGCCAGCAGCTCTCGTGGGACTTTAATCACAGATACGCAGTATTTT.